This T cell receptor (beta chain) was observed in a study of early T cells in non-severe SARS-CoV-2 infection. Study information: Unpaired chains resulted from sequencing bulk RNA of unsorted whole blood.

The study's findings and limits: There was a bias toward anti-spike CD8 responses in VDJdb matching, which missed private and CD4 specificities.

V lost 1 base to trimming and J lost 2 bases, with 15 bases between them. The CDR3 consists of 16 residues. Germline values: CDR1 DFQATT, CDR2 SNEGSKA (reference sequence). A note on this clonotype: What it binds is unknown.

Individual cDNA molecules were tagged with unique molecular identifiers, the study reported. TCRdb re-called the 5' RACE reads through MiXCR, storing one row per CDR3 protein. The profile shows around 50,000 distinct CDR3 sequences, around an eighth of them singletons. Sample: whole blood. This chain joins TRBV20-1 and TRBJ2-4; D may be TRBD2 (6 bases). This TCR derives from an adult who was a healthcare worker with PCR-confirmed SARS-CoV-2 infection or an uninfected control (not recorded which). The CDR3 sequence is CSARADGTLTKNIQYF. CDR3 coding DNA: TGCAGTGCTAGAGCTGACGGGACTCTTACCAAAAACATTCAGTACTTC.